Shown below are 27 T cell receptor beta chains from a single sample sequenced in a study of T cells in localized non-small cell lung cancer (dated by TCRdb to the early 2020s). Library preparation employed the immunoSEQ multiplex PCR assay. Held by TCRdb, this immuneACCESS table contains in-frame sequences only and omits some clones. Under half of the omission traces to an unresolved V gene where checked; the cause of the rest is unknown. A total of around 91,000 clones appear in this sample, approximately 86% of them only once. Around 16% of the sample goes to the ten largest clones. The sequencing used peripheral blood, collected before any cancer treatment. These receptors all stem from a man aged 40-75 years with stage I squamous cell lung carcinoma.

This chain uses TRBV5-5 with TRBJ1-1; D not resolved. The V gene's germline CDR1 is SGHKS and CDR2 YYEKEE (reference sequence). V was pared by 10 bases and J by 8 bases, with 12 bases between. The CDR3 runs to 10 residues. CDR3 DNA sequence: TGTGCCTCCTCAGAGAAAGAAGCTTTCTTT. Translating it yields CASSEKEAFF.

The CDR3 loop reads CASSLMGVTNEKLFF. CDR3 DNA sequence: TGTGCCAGCAGCTTAATGGGCGTAACTAATGAAAAACTGTTTTTT. The genes are TRBV7-9 and TRBJ1-4; D is unresolved. CDR3 size: 15 residues. Germline assignment: CDR1 SEHNR and CDR2 FQNEAQ (reference sequence). Trimming shortened V by 2 bases and J by 1 base, and 8 bases separated the two germline ends.

The genes are TRBV7-2 and TRBJ2-5; 11 nucleotides align to TRBD2. Germline values: CDR1 SGHTA, CDR2 FQGNSA. V dropped 6 bases and J dropped 5; count of bases not matched to a gene: 8. This CDR3 is 15 amino acids long. The CDR3 region is CASRPTSGGWETQYF. CDR3 nucleotide sequence: TGTGCCAGCAGACCCACTAGCGGGGGTTGGGAGACCCAGTACTTC.

The rearrangement links TRBV10-2 to TRBJ2-3, with D perhaps matching TRBD2 (7 bases). V lost 8 bases and J lost 2, with 17 bases in between. The germline gives CDR1 WSHSY, CDR2 SAAADI. The CDR3 spans 15 residues. CDR3 nucleotides: TGCGCCAGCCTAGAGGGGGGGGGTTTCACAGATACGCAGTATTTT. As protein: CASLEGGGFTDTQYF.

This chain links TRBV7-2 with TRBJ2-7; 7 bases are shared with TRBD1. The CDR3 consists of 14 residues. V was clipped by 3 bases and J by 0 bases; unmatched bases: 2. Germline assignment: CDR1 SGHTA and CDR2 FQGNSA. The CDR3, as DNA: TGTGCCAGCAGCTTGGGGACAGACTCCTACGAGCAGTACTTC. Translated, it gives CASSLGTDSYEQYF.

The chain is built from TRBV7-8 and TRBJ2-7; TRBD2 might be the D (5 bases). The ends were cut back, 4 bases at V and 7 bases at J, with 17 bases in the middle. CDR1 is SGHVS and CDR2 is FQNEAQ in the germline V gene. The CDR3 extends over 14 amino acids. CDR3 DNA: TGTGCCAGCAGCTCCCCGGAGAGGGTGGGGGAGCAGTACTTC. Translation: CASSSPERVGEQYF.

The J gene is TRBJ1-2, the V gene TRBV19; maybe TRBD1 (6 bases). The CDR3 consists of 15 residues. CDR1 and CDR2 (germline): LNHDA, SQIVND (reference sequence). V lost 3 bases to trimming and J lost 4 bases, with 15 bases between them. CDR3 nucleotides: TGTGCCAGTAGTATCGGACAGCCACGGGTCTATGGCTACACCTTC. This sequence encodes CASSIGQPRVYGYTF.

The chain recombines TRBV15 with TRBJ2-5, with D possibly TRBD1 on 6 matching bases. The germline CDR1 and CDR2 sequences are LNHNV and YYDKDF (reference sequence). V was trimmed by 1 base and J by 1 base, leaving 10 bases between them. This CDR3 comprises 15 residues. Here the CDR3 DNA reads TGTGCCACCAGCAGAGTAGGGGGATCCCAAGAGACCCAGTACTTC. Translating it yields CATSRVGGSQETQYF.

The genes are TRBV29-1 and TRBJ2-5; D is perhaps TRBD1 (5 bases). The germline gives CDR1 SQVTM, CDR2 ANQGSEA. V lost 4 bases and J lost 5, with 11 bases in between. CDR3 size: 12 residues. CDR3 protein: CSVAGAVETQYF. The DNA of the CDR3 is TGCAGCGTTGCTGGGGCGGTGGAGACCCAGTACTTC.

The chain couples TRBV6-6 to TRBJ1-5; no reliable D call. V was shortened by 2 bases and J by 5 bases, with 13 bases between the two germline ends. Germline CDR1 and CDR2: MNHNY and SVGAGI (reference sequence). The CDR3 sequence is 15 residues long. DNA of the CDR3: TGTGCCAGCAGTTACACCACGGGCCACCATCAGCCCCAGCATTTT. The encoded protein is CASSYTTGHHQPQHF.

The chain carries TRBV5-8 and TRBJ1-5; D gene ambiguous. This CDR3 is 15 amino acids long. Per the germline V gene, CDR1 is SGHTS and CDR2 is YDEGEE. The V gene lost 0 bases and the J gene lost 2 bases, with 9 bases spanning the gap. CDR3 residues: CASSLEGRGNQPQHF. CDR3 bases: TGTGCCAGCAGCTTGGAGGGTAGGGGCAATCAGCCCCAGCATTTT.

The chain joins TRBV4-2 to TRBJ2-5; 11 nucleotides agree with TRBD2. CDR3 length: 18 residues. Per germline, CDR1 LGHNA and CDR2 YNFKEQ. The trim removed 0 bases at V and 0 bases at J, leaving 6 bases unmatched. In DNA form, the CDR3 reads TGTGCCAGCAGCCAAGATCTACTAGCGGGGGCCCACCAAGAGACCCAGTACTTC. Protein: CASSQDLLAGAHQETQYF.

The V and J genes are TRBV18 and TRBJ1-2, with D possibly being TRBD1 (5 bases). The CDR3 runs 17 residues. Trimming removed 0 bases from V and 2 bases from J, with 16 bases in between. Germline V lookup: CDR1 KGHSH, CDR2 LQKENI. The CDR3 loop is CASSPPGDAWLNYGYTF. CDR3 nucleotide sequence: TGTGCCAGCTCACCACCAGGGGACGCCTGGTTAAACTATGGCTACACCTTC.

The J gene is TRBJ2-7, the V gene TRBV19, with 8 bases aligning to TRBD2. The CDR3 is 15 amino acids. Trimming at V came to 4 bases and at J to 4 bases, leaving 9 bases not matched to a gene. Germline loops: CDR1 LNHDA, CDR2 SQIVND (reference sequence). The CDR3 nucleotides are TGTGCCAGTAGTACCGCAGCGGGGGCCTTGTACGAGCAGTACTTC. Translating gives CASSTAAGALYEQYF.

For this clone: The sample carries other DNA sequences with the same CDR3. This chain joins TRBV5-1 and TRBJ1-4; D is uncertain. Germline-derived CDR1 and CDR2 are SGHRS and YFSETQ. Trimming took 0 bases from V and 7 from J, leaving 10 bases between them. This CDR3 is built from 14 residues. CDR3 sequence (DNA): TGCGCCAGCAGCTTGGGAGGGCTCGGTGAAAAACTGTTTTTT. Protein product: CASSLGGLGEKLFF.

This chain uses TRBV2 with TRBJ2-4; 8 positions match TRBD1. The V and J ends lost 7 bases and 3 bases, in that order; junction bases with no gene match: 8. This CDR3 comprises 15 residues. CDR1 SNHLY and CDR2 FYNNEI come from the germline V gene. The CDR3 region is CASNSGGVLKNIQYF. CDR3 coding DNA: TGTGCCAGCAATTCAGGGGGCGTACTCAAAAACATTCAGTACTTC.

DNA for the CDR3: TGCGCCAGCAGCCCCAGTTACAATGAGCAGTTCTTC. It is translated as CASSPSYNEQFF. The chain recombines TRBV5-1 with TRBJ2-1; D is uncertain. The germline V and J ends were trimmed by 4 bases and 4 bases, with 6 bases remaining between them. Per germline, CDR1 SGHRS and CDR2 YFSETQ. There are 12 residues in the CDR3.

The J gene is TRBJ1-6, the V gene TRBV4-1; D is uncertain. The V gene lost 0 bases and the J gene lost 6 bases, with 12 bases spanning the gap. Germline V gene lookup returns CDR1 MGHRA and CDR2 YSYEKL. The length of the CDR3 is 16 residues. The CDR3 here is CASSQDGGIGNSPLHF. Written as DNA, the CDR3 is TGCGCCAGCAGCCAAGACGGAGGGATCGGTAATTCACCCCTCCACTTT.

This clone was detected once. V gene TRBV10-1 combines with J gene TRBJ1-4, with 8 nucleotides matching TRBD1. The germline gives CDR1 WNHNN, CDR2 SYGVQD (reference sequence). The length of the CDR3 is 15 residues. V gave up 3 bases and J gave up 8 bases; unmatched junction bases: 8. The CDR3 DNA reads TGCGCCAGCAGTGAATCGACAGGGGAATCGGAAAAACTGTTTTTT. It yields the protein CASSESTGESEKLFF.

The chain uses TRBV28 and TRBJ1-2; the D is unclear. The CDR3 has 13 residues. CDR1 is MDHEN, CDR2 SYDVKM, per germline. Trimming took 3 bases from V and 4 from J, leaving 9 bases between them. DNA of the CDR3: TGTGCCAGCAGTTTGGCAGTTTCCTATGGCTACACCTTC. It codes for CASSLAVSYGYTF.

The chain recombines TRBV5-1 with TRBJ2-6; D is possibly TRBD1 or TRBD2 (5 bases each). This CDR3 is 16 amino acids long. Germline-derived CDR1 and CDR2 are SGHRS and YFSETQ. Deletions cut 0 bases from V and 2 bases from J, with 9 bases between. The DNA for the CDR3 is TGCGCCAGCAGCTTGGGAGGGGCAGCTGGGGCCAACGTCCTGACTTTC. Protein: CASSLGGAAGANVLTF.

The J gene is TRBJ2-1, the V gene TRBV7-2, with D unresolved. The CDR3 covers 14 residues. Between the trimmed V and J ends, which lost 4 bases and 6 bases, there was a span of 13 bases. Looked up from germline, CDR1 is SGHTA and CDR2 is FQGNSA. In DNA, the CDR3 is TGTGCCAGCAGCTATACCCGGGTCCCCAATGAGCAGTTCTTC. Encoded protein: CASSYTRVPNEQFF.

This chain connects TRBV29-1 to TRBJ2-5; TRBD2 agrees at 13 bases. V lost 7 bases to trimming and J lost 5 bases; unmatched junction nucleotides: 4. Germline assignment: CDR1 SQVTM and CDR2 ANQGSEA. CDR3 size: 13 residues. DNA for the CDR3: TGCAGCGCCGTGACTAGCGGGGGGGAGACCCAGTACTTC. Its translation is CSAVTSGGETQYF. Supplemented by reference TRBV29-1 and TRBJ2-5, the full variable domain reads SAVISQKPSRDICQRGTSLTIQCQVDSQVTMMFWYRQQPGQSLTLIATANQGSEATYESGFVIDKFPISRPNLTFSTLTVSNMSPEDSSIYLCSAVTSGGETQYFGPGTRLLVL.

The genes are TRBV2 and TRBJ2-7, with 11 positions matching TRBD1. CDR1 and CDR2 (germline): SNHLY, FYNNEI. The CDR3 sequence is 16 residues long. J gave up 5 bases and V 8 bases, and 14 bases lay outside the gene matches. CDR3: CASRSRGGQGVNEQYF. CDR3 coding DNA: TGTGCCAGCCGATCTAGAGGGGGACAGGGGGTCAACGAGCAGTACTTC.

The rearrangement uses TRBV5-5 and TRBJ1-2; 8 bases are shared with TRBD1. Germline-derived CDR1 and CDR2 are SGHKS and YYEKEE (reference sequence). This CDR3 is 15 amino acids long. V was clipped by 0 bases and J by 7 bases; unmatched bases: 8. The CDR3: CASSLVEQGASGYTF. The CDR3 region has the DNA TGTGCCAGCAGCTTGGTAGAGCAGGGGGCTTCTGGCTACACCTTC.

This CDR3 reads CASSILSGELFF. CDR3 bases: TGTGCCAGTAGTATCTTAAGCGGGGAGCTGTTTTTT. V usage is TRBV19 and J usage is TRBJ2-2; no definite D call. This CDR3 spans 12 amino acids. Germline CDR1 is LNHDA and CDR2 is SQIVND (reference sequence). Trimming shortened V by 3 bases and J by 7 bases, and 6 bases separated the two germline ends. Drawing the rest from reference TRBV19 and TRBJ2-2, the complete variable domain is DGGITQSPKYLFRKEGQNVTLSCEQNLNHDAMYWYRQDPGQGLRLIYYSQIVNDFQKGDIAEGYSVSREKKESFPLTVTSAQKNPTAFYLCASSILSGELFFGEGSRLTVL.

This clone turned up a few times. The rearrangement links TRBV11-2 to TRBJ2-5, with D unresolved. Germline-derived CDR1 and CDR2 are SGHAT and FQNNGV. The germline V and J ends were trimmed by 5 bases and 5 bases, with 9 bases remaining between them. The CDR3 sequence is 12 residues long. The DNA of the CDR3 is TGTGCCAGCAGCCCTAGGTGGGAGACCCAGTACTTC. This codes for CASSPRWETQYF.